The 11 T cell receptor beta chains presented below share a single source sample, sequenced in a study of CXCR3-negative and CXCR3-positive naive CD8 T cells. Study conclusions and caveats: For CXCR3-positive naive cells, TRB CDR3s were more hydrophobic than those of CXCR3-negative naive cells.

These receptors' targets are unknown. The authors made the TRB cDNA libraries by 5' RACE using UMI labels. TCRdb reworked the 5' RACE reads into one entry per CDR3 protein, no DNA. The listing contains 50,000 or so distinct CDR3 sequences. Material for sequencing was naive CXCR3+ CD8+ T cells from blood. The subset is: CD45RO-CCR7+CD27+CD95- naive CD8+ T cells expressing CXCR3 (TNR3+). The receptors derive from a human donor in good health. Some clones in this sample may be carry-over from other donors' samples.

The rearrangement joins TRBV7-6 to TRBJ2-3. The CDR3 sequence is 15 residues long. Germline-derived CDR1 and CDR2 are SGHVS and FNYEAQ. This chain's CDR3 is CASSLATDFADTQYF.

V gene TRBV3-1 combines with J gene TRBJ2-3. Germline assignment: CDR1 LGHDT and CDR2 YNNKEL (reference sequence). The CDR3 has 12 residues. This CDR3 reads CASSPDTDTQYF.

V gene TRBV7-2 combines with J gene TRBJ2-7. Germline V CDR1 and CDR2: SGHTA, FQGNSA. The CDR3 is 15 residues long. CDR3 in amino acids: CASSLMGRATYEQYF.

The rearrangement uses TRBV7-9 and TRBJ2-3; lacking DNA, the TRBD1 call made by TCRdb goes unchecked. This CDR3 has 17 amino acids. Per the germline V gene, CDR1 is SEHNR and CDR2 is FQNEAQ (reference sequence). This CDR3 is CASSPTTGQHSTDTQYF.

The chain has TRBV29-1 and TRBJ2-5; TCRdb lists TRBD1, though no DNA is available to test this call. Per germline, CDR1 SQVTM and CDR2 ANQGSEA. This CDR3 has 11 residues. The CDR3 here is CSVARGETQYF.

The chain has TRBV5-6 and TRBJ2-7; TCRdb reports TRBD2, a call that lacks DNA to check it against. Germline V gives CDR1 SGHDT, CDR2 YYEEEE. The CDR3 consists of 15 residues. Here the CDR3 reads CASSRTALSSYEQYF.

The chain links TRBV4-1 to TRBJ1-1; the D call of TRBD1 rests on TCRdb alone, since no DNA is present to check it. CDR1 and CDR2 from the germline V gene are MGHRA and YSYEKL. The CDR3 sequence is 14 residues long. The CDR3 sequence is CASSQGPGGDSAFF.

CDR3 residues: CASSSPGLSAGELFF. V and J are TRBV11-1 and TRBJ2-2; TCRdb gives TRBD2 as the D gene, but with no DNA this cannot be confirmed. CDR1 is SGHAT and CDR2 is FQDESV in the germline V gene (reference sequence). The CDR3 runs 15 residues.

The chain carries TRBV6-4 and TRBJ2-3; TCRdb gives TRBD1 as the D gene, but with no DNA this cannot be confirmed. Germline CDR1 is MRHNA and CDR2 is SNTAGT. CDR3 length: 15 amino acids. This CDR3 is CASSDGTGGPDTQYF.

The rearrangement links TRBV4-3 to TRBJ2-7. This CDR3 is 14 amino acids long. The germline CDR1 and CDR2 sequences are LGHNA and YSLEER. This CDR3 is CASSQDRAAPEQYF.

The chain couples TRBV7-9 to TRBJ2-5; without DNA, the TCRdb call of TRBD1 cannot be checked. CDR1 is SEHNR, CDR2 FQNEAQ, per germline (reference sequence). The CDR3 is 15 amino acids. This CDR3 reads CASSFSTGEQETQYF.